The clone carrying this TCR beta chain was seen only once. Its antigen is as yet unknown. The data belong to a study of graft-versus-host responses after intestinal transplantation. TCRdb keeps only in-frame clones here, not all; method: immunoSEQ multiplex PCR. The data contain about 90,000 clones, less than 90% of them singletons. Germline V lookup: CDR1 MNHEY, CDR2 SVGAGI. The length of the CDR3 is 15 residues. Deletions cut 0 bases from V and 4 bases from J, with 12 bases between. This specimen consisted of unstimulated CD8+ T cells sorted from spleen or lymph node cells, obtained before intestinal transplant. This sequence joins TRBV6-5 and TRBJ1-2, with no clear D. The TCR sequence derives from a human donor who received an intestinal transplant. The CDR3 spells CASSYSEGWAYGYTF. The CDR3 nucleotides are TGTGCCAGCAGTTACTCGGAAGGGTGGGCCTATGGCTACACCTTC.